Below are 14 T cell receptor beta chains sequenced from a single sample in a study of CD4 T cells in relation to SARS-CoV-2 and coronaviruses. Sequencing was performed with immunoSEQ multiplex PCR; in TCRdb, only in-frame clones are kept and a portion is missing. The sample yields under 20,000 clones, 70% to 80% seen once. The antigens these receptors bind are not known. Unexposed donor CD4+ T cells date from about 2011-2019, before the COVID-19 pandemic. CD4+ T cells were isolated from the cells after less than 13 days of culture. The material sequenced was CD4+ T cells from PBMCs, cultured in vitro. These receptors all come from a human donor in good health.

This rearrangement joins TRBV12-3 or TRBV12-4 to TRBJ1-1; no reliable D call. This CDR3 is built from 13 residues. V shed 1 base and J shed 6 bases, with 9 bases lying between them. CDR3 region: CASSLGGVAEAFF. In DNA, the CDR3 is TGTGCCAGCAGTTTAGGTGGAGTGGCTGAAGCTTTCTTT.

This clone occurred a few times. The chain employs TRBV5-1 and TRBJ2-2, with unresolved D. Per the germline V gene, CDR1 is SGHRS and CDR2 is YFSETQ. The V end was cut by 2 bases, the J end by 6 bases, with 8 bases between. The CDR3 has 13 residues. For the CDR3, the DNA is TGCGCCAGCAGCTTTCTCTCGTCCGGGGAGCTGTTTTTT. Translating gives CASSFLSSGELFF.

V usage is TRBV6-5 and J usage is TRBJ2-1, with 10 bases fitting TRBD1. Per germline, CDR1 MNHEY and CDR2 SVGAGI. Trimming took 4 bases from V and 2 from J; bases not matched to a gene: 5. CDR3 length: 16 residues. The CDR3 DNA sequence: TGTGCCAGCAGTTTCTCGACAGGGGGCGCCTACAATGAGCAGTTCTTC. Translated, it gives CASSFSTGGAYNEQFF.

The chain couples TRBV7-3 to TRBJ1-1, with D tentatively TRBD1 (6 bases). V lost 3 bases to trimming and J lost 1 base, with 12 bases between them. This CDR3 comprises 15 residues. Germline V gene data show CDR1 as SGHTA and CDR2 as FQGTGA. CDR3 DNA sequence: TGTGCCAGCAGCTTGTCCGGGGGGCAGAACACTGAAGCTTTCTTT. Translated: CASSLSGGQNTEAFF.

The chain uses TRBV30 and TRBJ2-3; D unclear. With 3 bases removed from V and 3 bases from J, the gap between germline ends came to 7 bases. The CDR3 length is 12 residues. Germline CDR1 and CDR2: GTSNPN and SVGIG (reference sequence). The CDR3 coding sequence is TGTGCCTGGAGATTAGTGACAGATACGCAGTATTTT. Protein product: CAWRLVTDTQYF. Drawing the rest from reference TRBV30 and TRBJ2-3, the complete variable domain is SQTIHQWPATLVQPVGSPLSLECTVEGTSNPNLYWYRQAAGRGLQLLFYSVGIGQISSEVPQNLSASRPQDRQFILSSKKLLLSDSGFYLCAWRLVTDTQYFGPGTRLTVL.

The chain links TRBV18 to TRBJ1-2; 9 positions agree with TRBD1. Germline V gene lookup returns CDR1 KGHSH and CDR2 LQKENI. The CDR3 totals 14 residues. Losses at the gene ends were 5 bases for V and 6 bases for J; bases not matched to a gene: 7. This CDR3 reads CASSSTGGPDGYTF. CDR3 DNA sequence: TGTGCCAGCTCATCCACAGGGGGCCCTGATGGCTACACCTTC.

Note on this clone: Compared with germline, one end of the junction differs, possibly owing to a read error. CDR3 in DNA: TGCGCCAGCAGCTTGGGGACAGATCTAACGTTC. This gives the protein CASSLGTDLTF. The rearrangement links TRBV5-1 to TRBJ1-2; D may be TRBD1 (6 bases). CDR3 length: 11 residues. Per germline, CDR1 SGHRS and CDR2 YFSETQ.

CDR3 loop: CATSDARAAYEQYF. The CDR3 DNA follows: TGTGCCACCAGTGATGCGCGGGCGGCCTACGAGCAGTACTTC. The chain is built from TRBV24-1 and TRBJ2-7; D perhaps matches TRBD2 (5 bases). Deletions cut 3 bases from V and 2 bases from J, with 10 bases between. Germline values: CDR1 KGHDR, CDR2 SFDVKD. The CDR3 runs 14 residues.

This clone was counted a few times. The chain has TRBV3-1 (or the pseudogene TRBV3-2) and TRBJ2-7, with no clear D. Germline loops: CDR1 LGHDT, CDR2 YNNKEL (reference sequence). The V end lost 0 bases, the J end lost 5 bases, and 2 bases lay between the germline ends. The CDR3 sequence is 11 residues long. CDR3 coding DNA: TGTGCCAGCAGCCAAGATCACGAGCAGTACTTC. Amino acids: CASSQDHEQYF.

The chain has TRBV5-4 and TRBJ2-3, with D perhaps TRBD2 (6 bases). This CDR3 is 16 amino acids long. Germline V CDR1 and CDR2: SGHNT, YYREEE (reference sequence). V dropped 4 bases and J dropped 2 bases, with 17 bases sitting between them. The CDR3, as DNA: TGTGCCAGCAGCCGGGAGAGGGGATTTAACACAGATACGCAGTATTTT. Translating it yields CASSRERGFNTDTQYF.

This clone came up once. The chain links TRBV3-1 (or the pseudogene TRBV3-2) to TRBJ2-3; a weak D match, TRBD1 (5 bases). Trimming removed 4 bases at V and 3 bases at J, with 11 bases between. Per the germline V gene, CDR1 is LGHDT and CDR2 is YNNKEL (reference sequence). This CDR3 is built from 14 residues. The CDR3 DNA follows: TGTGCCAGCAGCCCAGGGTTCGGGACAGATACGCAGTATTTT. Its translation: CASSPGFGTDTQYF.

The rearrangement joins TRBV11-2 to TRBJ2-5, with D possibly being TRBD2 (5 bases). V lost 1 base, J lost 1 base, and 7 bases lay in between. The germline V gene has CDR1 SGHAT and CDR2 FQNNGV. This CDR3 spans 14 amino acids. The CDR3 sequence is CASSLVGGQETQYF. In nucleotides, the CDR3 is TGTGCCAGCAGCTTAGTTGGAGGCCAAGAGACCCAGTACTTC.

The chain links TRBV5-1 to TRBJ1-2, with D hard to call. This CDR3 region has 13 residues. Per the germline V gene, CDR1 is SGHRS and CDR2 is YFSETQ. Trimming took 2 bases from V and 2 from J, leaving 7 bases between them. DNA of the CDR3: TGCGCCAGCAGCTTCCGTTCCAACTATGGCTACACCTTC. Translated, it gives CASSFRSNYGYTF.

This chain joins TRBV2 and TRBJ2-2, with D possibly TRBD2 on 6 matching bases. Trimming shortened V by 6 bases and J by 0 bases, and 14 bases separated the two germline ends. Germline CDR1 is SNHLY and CDR2 is FYNNEI. The CDR3 is 16 residues long. CDR3: CASRPIGGANTGELFF. As DNA, the CDR3 is TGTGCCAGCAGACCAATAGGCGGGGCGAACACCGGGGAGCTGTTTTTT.